The 5 T cell receptor beta chains below all came from one sample that was sequenced in a study of T cell repertoires in cytomegalovirus infection. TCRdb used MiXCR to reprocess the reads, holding one entry per CDR3 protein. Altogether 350,000 to 450,000 distinct CDR3 sequences are present, 15% to 20% being singletons, with the ten largest covering less than 9.5%. Sequencing was done on a sample of PBMCs. The receptors were sampled from a human donor in good health (CMV status not recorded). Some clones in this sample may be carry-over from other donors' samples.

The V and J genes are TRBV18 and TRBJ1-1; tentatively, D is TRBD1 (6 bases). Trimming cost V 3 bases and J 4 bases, with 18 bases left between them. CDR3 length: 16 residues. The germline V gene encodes CDR1 KGHSH and CDR2 LQKENI. The CDR3 region is CASSPIGPGVSTEAFF. CDR3 DNA sequence: TGTGCCAGCTCACCCATCGGGCCAGGGGTGAGCACTGAAGCTTTCTTT.

At least ten counts were recorded for this clonotype. This chain links TRBV7-2 with TRBJ2-1; D not certain. V lost 5 bases, J lost 10 bases, and 9 bases lay in between. Germline lookup yields CDR1 SGHTA and CDR2 FQGNSA. This CDR3 region has 11 residues. This CDR3 is CASSLLGEQFF. CDR3 sequence (DNA): TGTGCCAGCAGCCTCTTAGGCGAGCAGTTCTTC. Full variable domain (outside the CDR3, taken from reference TRBV7-2 and TRBJ2-1): GAGVSQSPSNKVTEKGKDVELRCDPISGHTALYWYRQSLGQGLEFLIYFQGNSAPDKSGLPSDRFSAERTGGSVSTLTIQRTQQEDSAVYLCASSLLGEQFFGPGTRLTVL.

This clonotype showed up many times. The V and J genes are TRBV7-9 and TRBJ1-1; 8 bases align to TRBD1. Germline V gives CDR1 SEHNR, CDR2 FQNEAQ (reference sequence). Trimming took 5 bases from V and 1 from J; bases not matched to a gene: 9. The CDR3 runs to 16 residues. CDR3 amino acids: CASSLPKGTGNTEAFF. Written as DNA, the CDR3 is TGTGCCAGCAGCCTACCGAAAGGGACAGGGAACACTGAAGCTTTCTTT.

This clonotype was counted many times. V usage is TRBV10-3 and J usage is TRBJ2-1; D is uncertain. Germline CDR1 reads ENHRY; CDR2 reads SYGVKD. Trimming cost V 0 bases and J 7 bases, with 7 bases left between them. CDR3 length: 13 amino acids. The CDR3, as DNA: TGTGCCATCAGTGAGTCAGGAGCGAATGAGCAGTTCTTC. Protein product: CAISESGANEQFF.

The V call is TRBV19, the J call TRBJ1-2, with D perhaps matching TRBD1 (6 bases). V lost 5 bases and J 2 bases, leaving 15 bases between the germline ends. Per germline, CDR1 LNHDA and CDR2 SQIVND (reference sequence). The CDR3 is 15 amino acids. The CDR3 coding sequence is TGTGCCAGTAGTGCAGATTACAGGGTCAACTATGGCTACACCTTC. As protein: CASSADYRVNYGYTF.